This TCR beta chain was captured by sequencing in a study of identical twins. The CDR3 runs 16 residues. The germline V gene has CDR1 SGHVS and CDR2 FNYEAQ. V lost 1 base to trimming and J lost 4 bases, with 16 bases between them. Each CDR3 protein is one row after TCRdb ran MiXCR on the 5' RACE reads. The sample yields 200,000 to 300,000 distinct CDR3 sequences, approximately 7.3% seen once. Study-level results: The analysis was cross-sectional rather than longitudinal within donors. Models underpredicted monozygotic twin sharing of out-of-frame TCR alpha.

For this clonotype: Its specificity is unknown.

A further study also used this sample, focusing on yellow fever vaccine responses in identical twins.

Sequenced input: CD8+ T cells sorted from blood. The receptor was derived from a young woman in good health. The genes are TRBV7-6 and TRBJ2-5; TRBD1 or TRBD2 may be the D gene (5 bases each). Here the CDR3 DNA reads TGTGCCAGCAGCTTAGATTTCCCCCTGAGGGGAGAGACCCAGTACTTC. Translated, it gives CASSLDFPLRGETQYF.